Below are 10 T cell receptor beta chains sequenced from a single sample in a study of T-cell memory formation after mild COVID-19 (dated by TCRdb to the early 2020s). The receptor library was made with 5' RACE. The sequencer was an Illumina NovaSeq 6000. Using fastp trimming at Q25 and MiXCR clonotype assembly, TCRdb reanalyzed the public sequencing data and kept in-frame beta chains. CDR3 protein sequences are deduplicated, and each keeps its most common genes and DNA. This sample comprises 50,000 or so distinct CDR3 sequences, over 8.5% of them detected only once. About 10% of the sample is taken by the ten largest. The specimen sequenced was PBMCs or a T cell subset sorted from them (not recorded which). The receptors stem from an adult woman who had mild COVID-19 (a few samples of this study predate the infection). The sample titles of this study are shuffled in the database, so cell type and time point are left out; the donor was told from shared clones.

This clonotype occurred many times. The chain couples TRBV7-2 to TRBJ2-7, with D possibly being TRBD1 (5 bases). The CDR3 is 15 amino acids. V dropped 5 bases and J dropped 0 bases, with 14 bases sitting between them. Looked up from germline, CDR1 is SGHTA and CDR2 is FQGNSA. CDR3: CASSHRQDNSYEQYF. The CDR3 coding sequence is TGTGCCAGCAGCCATAGGCAGGACAACTCCTACGAGCAGTACTTC.

The table lists this clonotype with many counts. The chain joins TRBV4-2 to TRBJ2-1; D not resolved. Germline V gene sequence: CDR1 LGHNA, CDR2 YNFKEQ. The CDR3 runs 13 residues. Trimming took off 0 bases at V and 10 bases at J, with 10 bases between the two ends. The CDR3 sequence is CASSQEGSHEQFF. CDR3 sequence (DNA): TGTGCCAGCAGCCAAGAGGGCTCCCACGAGCAGTTCTTC.

This clonotype turned up a few times. This chain connects TRBV20-1 to TRBJ1-1; D not resolved. Germline V gene lookup returns CDR1 DFQATT and CDR2 SNEGSKA (reference sequence). Trimming shortened V by 3 bases and J by 1 base, and 6 bases separated the two germline ends. CDR3 length equals 12 residues. As DNA, the CDR3 is TGCAGTGCTAGTGTCAAGAACACTGAAGCTTTCTTT. Its protein product is CSASVKNTEAFF.

V usage is TRBV12-3 or TRBV12-4 and J usage is TRBJ2-5; D is possibly TRBD2 (5 bases). Trimming pared 3 bases from V and 5 bases from J, leaving 13 bases between. The CDR3 runs to 14 residues. In DNA form, the CDR3 reads TGTGCCAGCAGTTTGCGAGAGGGTGGGGAGACCCAGTACTTC. Encoded protein: CASSLREGGETQYF.

By proportion, this clonotype is medium-sized. V usage is TRBV6-5 and J usage is TRBJ2-3; D remains ambiguous. The CDR3 is made up of 11 amino acids. Trimming shortened V by 5 bases and J by 6 bases, and 6 bases separated the two germline ends. Germline CDR1 is MNHEY and CDR2 is SVGAGI. Here the CDR3 reads CASSDWDTQYF. CDR3 DNA sequence: TGTGCCAGCAGTGACTGGGATACGCAGTATTTT.

The chain is built from TRBV20-1 and TRBJ2-5; possible D gene TRBD1, 6 bases. This CDR3 has 14 amino acids. The germline CDR1 and CDR2 sequences are DFQATT and SNEGSKA (reference sequence). Deletions cut 4 bases from V and 1 base from J, with 13 bases between. CDR3 DNA: TGCAGTGCTAACCTACTACAGGGCCAAGAGACCCAGTACTTC. Translated, it gives CSANLLQGQETQYF.

Only a few counts were recorded for this clonotype. This chain uses TRBV15 with TRBJ2-7; D assignment may be TRBD1 or TRBD2 (6 bases each). The germline V and J ends were trimmed by 0 bases and 4 bases, with 22 bases remaining between them. The CDR3 consists of 18 residues. The germline V gene encodes CDR1 LNHNV and CDR2 YYDKDF (reference sequence). CDR3 nucleotides: TGTGCCACCAGCAGAGATTATAGGGAAGGGGGGAGTGGGTACGAGCAGTACTTC. This sequence encodes CATSRDYREGGSGYEQYF.

A few counts support this clonotype. This chain connects TRBV5-4 to TRBJ2-7, with D possibly being TRBD2 (8 bases). Germline V gene sequence: CDR1 SGHNT, CDR2 YYREEE (reference sequence). This CDR3 contains 16 residues. Trimming took 3 bases from V and 7 from J, leaving 23 bases between them. The CDR3: CASSSGGAGVAGEQYF. The CDR3 nucleotides are TGTGCCAGCAGCTCAGGGGGGGCCGGGGTAGCGGGAGAGCAGTACTTC.

Sample share makes this clonotype medium-sized (0.01 to 0.1%). The V gene is TRBV5-1, the J gene TRBJ2-3; D is ambiguous. Germline loops: CDR1 SGHRS, CDR2 YFSETQ. The CDR3 runs to 14 residues. V was trimmed by 0 bases and J by 0 bases, leaving 5 bases between them. The CDR3 sequence: CASSLGPSTDTQYF. The CDR3 nucleotides are TGCGCCAGCAGCTTGGGACCGAGCACAGATACGCAGTATTTT.

J is TRBJ2-3 and V is TRBV4-2; 7 bases map to TRBD2. The CDR3 is made up of 14 amino acids. Germline V gives CDR1 LGHNA, CDR2 YNFKEQ. The chain's CDR3 is CASKEAGYTDTQYF. For the CDR3, the DNA is TGTGCATCAAAAGAAGCGGGGTACACAGATACGCAGTATTTT.